This T cell receptor beta chain was recorded in a study of blood T cell repertoires in COVID-19. The protocol was immunoSEQ multiplex PCR, while the TCRdb copy is restricted to in-frame clones and leaves out a portion. The sample has approximately 100,000 clones; nearly 90% are singletons. V was trimmed by 6 bases and J by 2 bases, leaving 16 bases between them. The CDR3 runs to 15 residues. CDR1 is SNHLY, CDR2 FYNNEI, per germline. This receptor was identified in a man aged 45-65 years in a cohort sampled during active COVID-19. Material for sequencing was peripheral blood. The rearrangement joins TRBV2 to TRBJ2-5, with D possibly TRBD2 on 5 matching bases. CDR3 DNA sequence: TGTGCCAGCAGCGCGGAGCGGCTAGATCAAGAGACCCAGTACTTC. Residues: CASSAERLDQETQYF.